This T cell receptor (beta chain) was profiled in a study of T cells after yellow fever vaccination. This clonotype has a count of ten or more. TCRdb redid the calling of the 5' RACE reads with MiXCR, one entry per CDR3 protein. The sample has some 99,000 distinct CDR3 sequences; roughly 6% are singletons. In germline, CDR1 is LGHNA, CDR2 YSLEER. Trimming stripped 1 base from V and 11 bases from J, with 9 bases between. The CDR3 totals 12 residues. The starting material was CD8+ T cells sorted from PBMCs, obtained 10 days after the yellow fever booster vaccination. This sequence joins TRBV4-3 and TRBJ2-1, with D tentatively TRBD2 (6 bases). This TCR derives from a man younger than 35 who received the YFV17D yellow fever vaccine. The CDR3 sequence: CASSQVTSQQFF. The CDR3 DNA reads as TGCGCCAGCAGCCAAGTAACTAGCCAGCAGTTCTTC.